The following is a TCR beta chain sequence with its context. The data were taken from a study of blood T cell repertoires in COVID-19. Study-level background: Specimens from acute and convalescent COVID-19 originated in the United States, Italy and Spain. From T cells, B-cell-depleted T cells, or PBMCs came the material, which was cDNA or gDNA.

The CDR3 sequence is 17 residues long. The germline gives CDR1 MDHEN, CDR2 SYDVKM. V lost 5 bases, J lost 4 bases, and 16 bases stayed unmatched. Per the authors' pipeline: Amplification of reference gene primers was used by the study to estimate nucleated cell counts. The protocol was immunoSEQ multiplex PCR, while the TCRdb copy is restricted to in-frame clones and leaves out a portion. Clonal size and the V and J genes are those of that table, whereas D and trimming came from the DNA. Counted here are some 240,000 clones, around 83% occurring once; the ten biggest clones make up about 8.9%. Sequenced sample: peripheral blood. The gene calls are TRBV28 and TRBJ2-5; the match to TRBD1 covers 7 bases. The clonotype was recovered from a man between 45 and 60 years old with active or convalescent COVID-19. The CDR3 DNA reads as TGTGCCAGCAGTCCTATACAGGGGTCGGTCCTTATAGAGACCCAGTACTTC. As protein: CASSPIQGSVLIETQYF.